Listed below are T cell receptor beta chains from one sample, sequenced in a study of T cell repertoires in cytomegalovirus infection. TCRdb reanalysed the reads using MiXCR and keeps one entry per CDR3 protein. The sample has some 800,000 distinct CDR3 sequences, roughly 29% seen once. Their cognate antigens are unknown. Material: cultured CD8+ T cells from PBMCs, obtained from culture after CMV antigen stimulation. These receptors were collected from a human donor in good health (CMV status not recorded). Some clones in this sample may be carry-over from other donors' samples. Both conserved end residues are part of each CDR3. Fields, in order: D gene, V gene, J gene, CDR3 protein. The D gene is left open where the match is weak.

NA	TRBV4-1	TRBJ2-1	CASSQDAGVQFF
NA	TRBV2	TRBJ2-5	CAPRESGTQYF
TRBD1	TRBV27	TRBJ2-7	CASWGQGESYEQYF
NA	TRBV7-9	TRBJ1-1	CASSLTVGDTEAFF
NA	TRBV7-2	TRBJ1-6	CASSLSGRGGSSLHF
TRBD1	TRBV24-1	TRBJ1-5	CATSDWAGGQPQHF
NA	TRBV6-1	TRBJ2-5	CASSEAPPKGRETQYF
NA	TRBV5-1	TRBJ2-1	CASSATGWEQFF
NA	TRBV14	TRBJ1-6	CASSQDSYNSPLHF
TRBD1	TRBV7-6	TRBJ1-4	CASSPRTGGVEKLFF
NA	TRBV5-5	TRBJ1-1	CASSLADGGTEAFF
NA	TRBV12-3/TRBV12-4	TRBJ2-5	CANSPVLRGETQYF
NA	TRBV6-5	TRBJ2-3	CASRSSGDETDTQYF
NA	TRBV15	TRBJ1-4	CATRDSGYEKLFF
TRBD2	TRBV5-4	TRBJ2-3	CASSLLAGGPVDTQYF